The rows below give T cell receptor beta chains drawn from one sample of a study of cytomegalovirus exposure and HLA in healthy donors. The protocol was immunoSEQ multiplex PCR, while the TCRdb copy is restricted to in-frame clones and leaves out a portion. The table has roughly 150,000 clones, over 75% seen once. Material: PBMCs. All receptors come from a male donor in good health and CMV-seronegative. Both conserved end residues are part of each CDR3. A D gene is named only where the DNA matches it firmly. Size is stated for part of the rows, as once, few or many counts, or as a class when the clone is expanded.

CASSSGDRVGEKLFF TGTGCCAGCAGCTCCGGCGACAGGGTTGGAGAAAAACTGTTTTTT TRBJ1-4 TRBV7-9 . TRBD1
CAWGRDSYSPLHF TGTGCCTGGGGAAGGGACAGCTATTCACCCCTCCACTTT TRBJ1-6 TRBV30 . TRBD1
CASSPPGQGNYGYTF TGTGCCAGCAGCCCGCCGGGACAGGGAAACTATGGCTACACCTTC TRBJ1-2 TRBV7-9 once TRBD1
CASSPGTGGRYEQYF TGTGCCAGCTCACCTGGGACAGGGGGCAGATACGAGCAGTACTTC TRBJ2-7 TRBV18 . TRBD1
CASSLVPGVYEKLFF TGCGCCAGCAGCTTGGTTCCGGGAGTGTATGAAAAACTGTTTTTT TRBJ1-4 TRBV5-1 . .
CASSEASGSSYEQYF TGTGCCAGCAGTGAAGCTAGCGGGAGCTCCTACGAGCAGTACTTC TRBJ2-7 TRBV6-1 . TRBD2
CASSPGQGNTEAFF TGTGCCAGCAGCCCAGGACAGGGTAACACTGAAGCTTTCTTT TRBJ1-1 TRBV9 . TRBD1
CASSPPNRVVYEQYF TGTGCCAGCAGCCCACCGAACAGAGTGGTCTACGAGCAGTACTTC TRBJ2-7 TRBV7-2 once .
CASSLGRQVTEAFF TGTGCCAGCAGCTTAGGGAGACAGGTCACTGAAGCTTTCTTT TRBJ1-1 TRBV7-2 . .
CASSPTGGSGELFF TGTGCCAGTAGCCCGACAGGGGGCAGCGGGGAGCTGTTTTTT TRBJ2-2 TRBV19 . TRBD1
CASSPGGPPLEQYF TGTGCCAGCAGCCCAGGGGGGCCTCCCCTTGAGCAGTACTTC TRBJ2-7 TRBV9 . .
CASSFVTPTNEKLFF TGTGCCAGCAGCTTTGTGACTCCAACTAATGAAAAACTGTTTTTT TRBJ1-4 TRBV7-9 . .
CASSDYRGRSTEAFF TGTGCCAGCAGCGATTACAGGGGAAGGAGCACTGAAGCTTTCTTT TRBJ1-1 TRBV7-6 once TRBD1
CAWSFSGAGGYTF TGTGCCTGGAGTTTTTCAGGGGCTGGGGGCTACACCTTC TRBJ1-2 TRBV30 . .
CASSLGQASYNEQFF TGTGCCAGCAGCTTAGGACAGGCTTCCTACAATGAGCAGTTCTTC TRBJ2-1 TRBV11-2 once .
CASSFRVIEAFF TGTGCCAGCAGCTTCCGGGTAATTGAAGCTTTCTTT TRBJ1-1 TRBV7-2 . .
CSSSSGQGNNSPLHF TGTTCCAGCAGCTCCGGACAGGGGAATAATTCACCCCTCCACTTT TRBJ1-6 TRBV7-9 . TRBD1
CASSRGGKQNTGELFF TGTGCCAGCTCCCGGGGGGGGAAGCAGAACACCGGGGAGCTGTTTTTT TRBJ2-2 TRBV2 . TRBD2
CAWQGANTGELFF TGTGCCTGGCAGGGGGCGAACACCGGGGAGCTGTTTTTT TRBJ2-2 TRBV30 few TRBD1
CASSSQGPRGARDTQYF TGTGCCAGCAGCTCCCAAGGTCCCAGGGGCGCCAGGGATACGCAGTATTTT TRBJ2-3 TRBV7-3 . .
CASSSLPGQGASGGAFF TGTGCCAGCTCATCTTTACCGGGACAGGGGGCTTCTGGGGGAGCTTTCTTT TRBJ1-1 TRBV18 . TRBD1
CASSYRDIQSYTF TGTGCCAGTAGTTATCGGGACATACAAAGCTACACCTTC TRBJ1-2 TRBV19 . .
CASSELQGGRDEQYF TGTGCCAGCAGTGAGCTACAGGGAGGGCGGGACGAGCAGTACTTC TRBJ2-7 TRBV6-1 . .
CASTYDTSSYNEQFF TGTGCCAGTACATATGACACGAGCTCCTACAATGAGCAGTTCTTC TRBJ2-1 TRBV19 once .